The T cell receptor (beta chain) under discussion was sequenced for a study of blood T cell repertoires in COVID-19. Study details: Acute and convalescent COVID-19 samples came from the United States, Italy and Spain. T cells, B-cell-depleted T cells, or PBMCs provided the cDNA or gDNA that served as material.

There are a few counts of this clone. Followed over time, Seattle patients had been enrolled while infection was active. The CDR3 length is 15 residues. Germline lookup yields CDR1 LGHNA and CDR2 YSLEER. V lost 3 bases and J lost 1, with 10 bases in between. Repertoires were generated with immunoSEQ multiplex PCR, while TCRdb's copy carries only in-frame clones and drops some. The sample holds some 300,000 clones, nearly 90% seen once. The source is a woman between 35 and 50 years old with COVID-19, enrolled during active disease. Sequenced sample: peripheral blood. J is TRBJ1-3 and V is TRBV4-3; D is possibly TRBD1 (5 bases). DNA of the CDR3: TGCGCCAGCAGCCAGGGGAGGGGATCTGGAAACACCATATATTTT. It specifies CASSQGRGSGNTIYF.